This entry describes one T cell receptor (beta chain). Its antigen is not identified. The sample originates from a study of T cells in Graves' hyperthyroidism and ophthalmopathy. Study-wide results and caveats: The blood repertoire included most of the expanded thyroid clonotypes above 0.001.

CDR1 LNHNV and CDR2 YYDKDF come from the germline V gene (reference sequence). This CDR3 has 14 amino acids. The germline V and J ends were trimmed by 3 bases and 7 bases, with 13 bases remaining between them. Patients aged 18 to 65 had newly diagnosed hyperthyroidism lasting under 2 months. Patients showing uncontrolled infection, other autoimmune disease, pregnancy or lactation were ineligible. For the diagnoses, clinical symptoms, serum thyroxine and TRAb, thyroid ultrasound and orbital computed tomography were used. TCR beta CDR3 region amplification was performed from RNA transcripts. Initially, a first-round RT-PCR of the TCR CDR3 employed the HTBI primer set. TCRdb called the multiplex PCR reads again in MiXCR, with one record for every CDR3 protein. Of approximately 500,000 distinct CDR3 sequences in the sample, about 45% are singletons; the top ten hold about 8%.

This clonotype originated in a woman aged 18-29 years with Graves' hyperthyroidism. This chain links TRBV15 with TRBJ1-5, with D tentatively TRBD1 (5 bases). Sequenced sample: peripheral blood or thyroid tissue (not recorded which). The CDR3 bases are TGTGCCACCAGCAGTTACGGGGGGTCCCAGCCCCAGCATTTT. This encodes CATSSYGGSQPQHF.